Presented here are 11 T cell receptor beta chains from one specimen sequenced in a study of shared clonotypes between healthy human individuals. The repertoire was sequenced with immunoSEQ multiplex PCR; TCRdb's copy has only in-frame clones and lacks some. This sample has roughly 2 million clones, with roughly 94% found just once. Sequencing was carried out using naive CD4+ T cells sorted from blood. Subset in this sample: CD45RA+ positively selected. These receptors came from a man aged 18 to 30 in good health.

About this clone itself: The junction departs from the called germline gene at one end, perhaps through a read error. The chain has TRBV7-7 and TRBJ2-2; no clear D. The CDR3 extends over 12 amino acids. CDR1 is SSHAT, CDR2 FNYEAQ, per germline (reference sequence). The CDR3 DNA sequence: TGTGCTAGCAGCTTGAGCAACGGGGAGCTGTTTTTT. Translation gives CASSLSNGELFF. Supplemented by reference TRBV7-7 and TRBJ2-2, the full variable domain reads GAGVSQSPRYKVTKRGQDVTLRCDPISSHATLYWYQQALGQGPEFLTYFNYEAQPDKSGLPSDRFSAERPEGSISTLTIQRTEQRDSAMYRCASSLSNGELFFGEGSRLTVL.

This clone was detected once. The chain joins TRBV9 to TRBJ1-2; the D gene is possibly TRBD1 (5 bases). The CDR3 runs 13 residues. Trimming shortened V by 4 bases and J by 4 bases, and 11 bases separated the two germline ends. Germline lookup yields CDR1 SGDLS and CDR2 YYNGEE. The DNA of the CDR3 is TGTGCCAGCAGCATGGAGGGACTCTATGGCTACACCTTC. As protein: CASSMEGLYGYTF.

V and J are TRBV6-5 and TRBJ2-7, with 9 bases matching TRBD2. The CDR3 totals 16 residues. Trimming cost V 4 bases and J 9 bases; bases outside gene matches: 16. Germline V gene data show CDR1 as MNHEY and CDR2 as SVGAGI. The CDR3 loop is CASSSRTSVTGGVQYF. The CDR3 region has the DNA TGTGCCAGCAGTTCTCGGACTAGCGTCACGGGAGGGGTGCAGTACTTC.

The chain has TRBV11-2 and TRBJ2-2; 7 bases agree with TRBD1. J was trimmed by 6 bases and V by 6 bases; bases with no gene match: 10. This CDR3 spans 15 amino acids. Germline V lookup: CDR1 SGHAT, CDR2 FQNNGV. CDR3: CASRIRQGIPGELFF. CDR3 in DNA: TGTGCCAGCAGAATCAGACAGGGAATACCCGGGGAGCTGTTTTTT. Full variable domain (remainder filled in from reference TRBV11-2 and TRBJ2-2): EAGVAQSPRYKIIEKRQSVAFWCNPISGHATLYWYQQILGQGPKLLIQFQNNGVVDDSQLPKDRFSAERLKGVDSTLKIQPAKLEDSAVYLCASRIRQGIPGELFFGEGSRLTVL.

The chain carries TRBV9 and TRBJ2-1; TRBD2 matches 7 bases. Germline values: CDR1 SGDLS, CDR2 YYNGEE. V dropped 4 bases and J dropped 8; count of bases not matched to a gene: 21. The CDR3 is 18 residues long. In nucleotides, the CDR3 is TGTGCCAGCAGCTCCCCTGGGGGGTGGACTGCGGGGGTCGATGAGCAGTTCTTC. It codes for CASSSPGGWTAGVDEQFF.

As to this clone: The junction does not match germline at one end; this may be a read error. The chain has TRBV5-1 and TRBJ2-7; D is perhaps TRBD1 (6 bases). Germline-derived CDR1 and CDR2 are SGHRS and YFSETQ. This CDR3 is built from 14 residues. CDR3 nucleotides: TGCGCCAGCAGCATTAACCGGGACACTGACACCCAACACTTC. Amino acid sequence: CASSINRDTDTQHF.

The gene calls are TRBV5-1 and TRBJ2-3; perhaps D is TRBD1 or TRBD2 (5 bases each). Per the germline V gene, CDR1 is SGHRS and CDR2 is YFSETQ. V was shortened by 4 bases and J by 8 bases, with 11 bases between the two germline ends. The CDR3 runs to 12 residues. CDR3 loop: CASSPERGTQYF. The CDR3 bases are TGCGCCAGCAGCCCCGAGAGGGGTACGCAGTATTTT. Full variable domain (missing parts from reference TRBV5-1 and TRBJ2-3): KAGVTQTPRYLIKTRGQQVTLSCSPISGHRSVSWYQQTPGQGLQFLFEYFSETQRNKGNFPGRFSGRQFSNSRSEMNVSTLELGDSALYLCASSPERGTQYFGPGTRLTVL.

The chain employs TRBV11-2 and TRBJ2-2, with 9 bases matching TRBD1. The CDR3 is 15 amino acids. Trimming at V came to 5 bases and at J to 7 bases, leaving 8 bases not matched to a gene. Germline V gene lookup returns CDR1 SGHAT and CDR2 FQNNGV. CDR3 residues: CASSRGQGLSGELFF. CDR3 DNA: TGTGCCAGCAGCCGGGGACAGGGTTTGAGCGGGGAGCTGTTTTTT.

The rearrangement uses TRBV29-1 and TRBJ1-1; perhaps TRBD1 as D (5 bases). CDR1 SQVTM and CDR2 ANQGSEA come from the germline V gene. Trimming cost V 5 bases and J 4 bases, with 17 bases left between them. This CDR3 contains 14 residues. CDR3 in amino acids: CSVRALGVSTEAFF. CDR3 DNA sequence: TGCAGCGTTCGGGCCTTAGGGGTTAGCACTGAAGCTTTCTTT.

The chain has TRBV6-1 and TRBJ1-5; weak D call: TRBD1 (5 bases). From germline, CDR1 is MNHNS and CDR2 SASEGT. The length of the CDR3 is 11 residues. V lost 6 bases and J 13 bases, leaving 13 bases between the germline ends. This chain's CDR3 is CASRSGTQQHF. The DNA of the CDR3 is TGTGCCAGCAGGTCAGGGACCCAACAGCATTTT.

The chain has TRBV5-4 and TRBJ2-7, with 7 nucleotides matching TRBD1. The V gene's germline CDR1 is SGHNT and CDR2 YYREEE (reference sequence). With 5 bases clipped from V and 4 bases from J, the junction kept 9 bases outside the gene matches. This CDR3 region has 14 residues. Here the CDR3 reads CASSLGTANYEQYF. Here the CDR3 DNA reads TGTGCCAGCAGTCTCGGGACAGCCAATTACGAGCAGTACTTC. The variable domain in full, completed from reference TRBV5-4 and TRBJ2-7, reads ETGVTQSPTHLIKTRGQQVTLRCSSQSGHNTVSWYQQALGQGPQFIFQYYREEENGRGNFPPRFSGLQFPNYSSELNVNALELDDSALYLCASSLGTANYEQYFGPGTRLTVT.